One and the same sample provided the 19 T cell receptor beta chains below, sequenced in a study of T cell responses to AZD1222 COVID-19 vaccine. Clones were sequenced by immunoSEQ multiplex PCR, and TCRdb holds only the in-frame ones, with some missing. The profile covers about 150,000 clones, with 92% appearing a single time and about 3.6% taken by the ten largest. The source was peripheral blood, collected 28 days after the second AZD1222 dose. The receptors were sampled from an adult who received the AZD1222 COVID-19 vaccine.

The chain joins TRBV4-3 to TRBJ2-3, with 9 bases aligning to TRBD2. There are 13 residues in the CDR3. The V segment lost 3 bases and the J segment 11 bases; nucleotides outside the gene matches: 6. Germline-derived CDR1 and CDR2 are LGHNA and YSLEER. For the CDR3, the DNA is TGCGCCAGCAGCCACCCTAGCGGGAACATGCAGTATTTT. This encodes CASSHPSGNMQYF.

The chain links TRBV28 to TRBJ1-5; 10 positions match TRBD1. This CDR3 region has 14 residues. The V gene end was trimmed by 6 bases and the J gene end by 4 bases; junction bases not matched to a gene: 3. Per the germline V gene, CDR1 is MDHEN and CDR2 is SYDVKM. The CDR3 coding sequence is TGTGCCAGCAGCCAGGACAGGGGGAATCAGCCCCAGCATTTT. Translation gives CASSQDRGNQPQHF.

The rearrangement joins TRBV15 to TRBJ2-7; perhaps TRBD1 as D (6 bases). Trimming removed 0 bases at V and 7 bases at J, with 16 bases between. CDR3 length: 15 residues. In germline, CDR1 is LNHNV, CDR2 YYDKDF (reference sequence). CDR3: CATSRDGGRGEEQYF. The CDR3 region has the DNA TGTGCCACCAGCAGAGATGGTGGCAGGGGAGAGGAGCAGTACTTC.

The rearrangement joins TRBV25-1 to TRBJ1-6; no reliable D call. The V end was cut by 5 bases, the J end by 7 bases, with 6 bases between. This CDR3 is built from 12 residues. Germline V gene sequence: CDR1 MGHDK, CDR2 SYGVNS. This CDR3 reads CASSRPNSPLHF. CDR3 nucleotide sequence: TGTGCCAGCAGTAGGCCCAATTCACCCCTCCACTTT.

The chain couples TRBV28 to TRBJ1-5, with D unresolved. V was clipped by 10 bases and J by 1 base, with 5 bases between them. The CDR3 covers 11 residues. Germline CDR1 and CDR2: MDHEN and SYDVKM. The CDR3 loop is CATQSNQPQHF. CDR3 nucleotides: TGTGCCACCCAAAGCAATCAGCCCCAGCATTTT.

The chain joins TRBV7-2 to TRBJ1-3, with unresolved D. The length of the CDR3 is 14 residues. Deletions cut 3 bases from V and 0 bases from J, with 6 bases between. Germline CDR1 reads SGHTA; CDR2 reads FQGNSA. CDR3 loop: CASSLGYSGNTIYF. The CDR3 DNA follows: TGTGCCAGCAGCTTGGGGTACTCTGGAAACACCATATATTTT.

This chain links TRBV5-4 with TRBJ2-2; 7 bases are a match to TRBD2. The CDR3 runs to 15 residues. CDR1 is SGHNT, CDR2 YYREEE, per germline (reference sequence). The trim removed 0 bases at V and 2 bases at J, leaving 1 base unmatched. The chain's CDR3 is CASSLASGNTGELFF. The CDR3 nucleotides read TGTGCCAGCAGCTTGGCTAGCGGCAACACCGGGGAGCTGTTTTTT.

The rearrangement joins TRBV3-1 (or the pseudogene TRBV3-2) to TRBJ2-5, with TRBD2 matching over 11 bases. The CDR3 is 14 residues long. Germline-derived CDR1 and CDR2 are LGHDT and YNNKEL (reference sequence). V lost 4 bases and J lost 5; bases outside the gene matches: 3. This CDR3 is CASSLLAGDETQYF. CDR3 DNA: TGTGCCAGCAGCCTACTAGCGGGAGACGAGACCCAGTACTTC.

This clone was recorded only once. J is TRBJ2-2 and V is TRBV7-9; D remains ambiguous. CDR1 and CDR2 from the germline V gene are SEHNR and FQNEAQ (reference sequence). The CDR3 consists of 18 residues. V was pared by 2 bases and J by 0 bases, with 16 bases between. The CDR3 loop reads CASSLRSASDANTGELFF. CDR3 sequence (DNA): TGTGCCAGCAGCTTACGGTCAGCCTCGGACGCGAACACCGGGGAGCTGTTTTTT.

This chain joins TRBV14 and TRBJ1-2, with D uncertain. Per the germline V gene, CDR1 is SGHDN and CDR2 is FVKESK. The germline V and J ends were trimmed by 0 bases and 5 bases, with 7 bases remaining between them. This CDR3 spans 13 amino acids. The CDR3: CASSQDLNYGYTF. The DNA of the CDR3 is TGTGCCAGCAGCCAAGATCTGAATTATGGCTACACCTTC.

The chain employs TRBV7-9 and TRBJ1-1; the match to TRBD1 covers 7 bases. Trimming removed 2 bases from V and 4 bases from J; junction bases left unmatched: 1. CDR1 is SEHNR, CDR2 FQNEAQ, per germline (reference sequence). The CDR3 is 13 residues long. This CDR3 reads CASSLQGGTEAFF. The CDR3 region has the DNA TGTGCCAGCAGCTTACAGGGGGGCACTGAAGCTTTCTTT.

This sequence joins TRBV9 and TRBJ1-3; D is possibly TRBD1 (5 bases). Between the trimmed V and J ends, which lost 3 bases and 1 base, there was a span of 17 bases. This CDR3 contains 17 residues. CDR1 is SGDLS and CDR2 is YYNGEE in the germline V gene. The CDR3 nucleotides are TGTGCCAGCAGCGCGAAACAGCCCCAGGGTTCTGGAAACACCATATATTTT. Translation gives CASSAKQPQGSGNTIYF.

The chain couples TRBV2 to TRBJ1-2; possible D gene TRBD1, 5 bases. Germline CDR1 SNHLY, CDR2 FYNNEI. The CDR3 covers 13 residues. V lost 10 bases and J 4 bases, leaving 16 bases between the germline ends. The CDR3 sequence is CATEIQATYGYTF. The CDR3 nucleotides are TGTGCCACCGAAATACAGGCAACCTATGGCTACACCTTC. The full variable domain, completed using reference TRBV2 and TRBJ1-2, is EPEVTQTPSHQVTQMGQEVILRCVPISNHLYFYWYRQILGQKVEFLVSFYNNEISEKSEIFDDQFSVERPDGSNFTLKIRSTKLEDSAMYFCATEIQATYGYTFGSGTRLTVV.

This clone was recorded once. V usage is TRBV6-5 and J usage is TRBJ1-5; D uncertain. CDR3 length: 12 amino acids. Looked up from germline, CDR1 is MNHEY and CDR2 is SVGAGI. V was cut by 8 bases and J by 8 bases, with 13 bases left in between. CDR3 bases: TGTGCCAGCGGGGTTAGTGTAAAGCCCCAGCATTTT. This codes for CASGVSVKPQHF.

V is TRBV21-1 and J is TRBJ2-1; TRBD1, the table's D call, was not compared with the DNA. TRBV21-1 is shown as a pseudogene. The CDR3 is 15 amino acids. DNA for the CDR3: TGTGCCAGCAGCAAGGGTACAGCCGACTACAATGAGCAGTTCTTC. This codes for CASSKGTADYNEQFF.

The J gene is TRBJ1-5, the V gene TRBV10-3, with D tentatively TRBD1 (6 bases). The germline gives CDR1 ENHRY, CDR2 SYGVKD. V lost 8 bases to trimming and J lost 1 base, with 15 bases between them. The CDR3 is 15 residues long. The CDR3 DNA is TGTGCCATCGTGCAGGGGTCCCAAAGCAATCAGCCCCAGCATTTT. It yields the protein CAIVQGSQSNQPQHF.

The genes are TRBV4-1 and TRBJ2-2; D is possibly TRBD2 (7 bases). The V gene's germline CDR1 is MGHRA and CDR2 YSYEKL. The ends were cut back, 1 base at V and 4 bases at J, with 16 bases in the middle. There are 17 residues in the CDR3. In DNA form, the CDR3 reads TGCGCCAGCAGCCAAGTCTTCGGGGGGCAAGGCACCGGGGAGCTGTTTTTT. This sequence encodes CASSQVFGGQGTGELFF.

The chain uses TRBV5-1 and TRBJ2-2; 8 bases fit TRBD1. Unmatched junction bases numbered 10, after V lost 7 bases and J lost 5 bases. From germline, CDR1 is SGHRS and CDR2 YFSETQ. The length of the CDR3 is 15 residues. The CDR3 loop reads CASSLDRAATGELFF. CDR3 nucleotide sequence: TGCGCCAGCTCCTTGGACAGGGCAGCGACCGGGGAGCTGTTTTTT. Using reference TRBV5-1 and TRBJ2-2 for the parts outside the CDR3, the full variable domain is KAGVTQTPRYLIKTRGQQVTLSCSPISGHRSVSWYQQTPGQGLQFLFEYFSETQRNKGNFPGRFSGRQFSNSRSEMNVSTLELGDSALYLCASSLDRAATGELFFGEGSRLTVL.

In its sample, this clone was seen once. The chain carries TRBV27 and TRBJ2-5, with TRBD2 identical over 12 bases. The V and J ends lost 7 bases and 5 bases, in that order; junction bases with no gene match: 8. The germline CDR1 and CDR2 sequences are MNHEY and SMNVEV (reference sequence). The CDR3 has 15 residues. CDR3 coding DNA: TGTGCCAGCAAGACTAGCGGGAGAAGTCGGGAGACCCAGTACTTC. It encodes CASKTSGRSRETQYF.